The next 13 T cell receptor beta chains were all read from a single sample in a study of neurological immune-mediated disorders. TCRdb fed the 5' RACE reads into MiXCR, producing one record per CDR3 protein. The sample has about 38,000 distinct CDR3 sequences, around 10% seen once; the top ten hold 3% to 4.5%. Time point indicated: technical triplicate 1. Sequenced: PBMCs. The receptors stem from a man between 60 and 70 years old with HTLV-1-associated myelopathy (HAM/TSP).

This clonotype was seen a handful of times. The rearrangement uses TRBV11-2 and TRBJ2-3; possibly TRBD2 for D (5 bases). The CDR3 is 16 amino acids. Trimming shortened V by 1 base and J by 6 bases, and 17 bases separated the two germline ends. Germline CDR1 SGHAT, CDR2 FQNNGV. The CDR3 coding sequence is TGTGCCAGCAGCTTAGGGACTTCTCATGTGGTTGATACGCAGTATTTT. Translation: CASSLGTSHVVDTQYF.

The chain is built from TRBV20-1 and TRBJ2-7; D gene uncertain. CDR3 size: 13 residues. V dropped 6 bases and J dropped 5 bases, with 17 bases sitting between them. Germline-derived CDR1 and CDR2 are DFQATT and SNEGSKA (reference sequence). The CDR3 DNA is TGCAGTGCCACCCTGTCGGCTTCGGACGAGCAGTACTTC. Residues: CSATLSASDEQYF.

This clonotype appeared many times. In DNA form, the CDR3 reads TGTGCCAGCAGCGTGGGACTAGCGGAGGGGTACAATGAGCAGTTCTTC. This sequence encodes CASSVGLAEGYNEQFF. The V call is TRBV9, the J call TRBJ2-1; TRBD2 agrees at 11 bases. V lost 2 bases, J lost 4 bases, and 5 bases stayed unmatched. CDR1 SGDLS and CDR2 YYNGEE come from the germline V gene. CDR3 size: 16 residues.

This clonotype was seen many times. This chain uses TRBV20-1 with TRBJ2-5; 13 bases line up with TRBD2. The CDR3 has 16 residues. Looked up from germline, CDR1 is DFQATT and CDR2 is SNEGSKA (reference sequence). V trimming: 1 base; J trimming: 7 bases; junction bases outside the gene matches: 9. CDR3 residues: CSARAGLAGSEVTQYF. CDR3 nucleotide sequence: TGCAGTGCTAGAGCGGGACTAGCGGGGTCCGAAGTGACCCAGTACTTC.

There are many counts of this clonotype. V and J are TRBV20-1 and TRBJ2-3, with unresolved D. This CDR3 is 16 amino acids long. Trimming shortened V by 6 bases and J by 0 bases, and 19 bases separated the two germline ends. Germline CDR1 and CDR2: DFQATT and SNEGSKA (reference sequence). The CDR3 DNA is TGCAGTGCCACTCCCCTGACCCGGGCTAGCACAGATACGCAGTATTTT. The encoded protein is CSATPLTRASTDTQYF.

This clonotype was recorded many times. The chain has TRBV10-3 and TRBJ2-2, with a tentative D call TRBD2 (6 bases). V was trimmed by 8 bases and J by 4 bases, leaving 14 bases between them. The CDR3 contains 14 residues. Germline CDR1 is ENHRY and CDR2 is SYGVKD. CDR3 sequence (DNA): TGTGCCATCGGGGACTCGGCGGCCACCGGGGAGCTGTTTTTT. This encodes CAIGDSAATGELFF.

This clonotype was observed many times. The J gene is TRBJ2-5, the V gene TRBV25-1; D may be TRBD1 (5 bases). Germline values: CDR1 MGHDK, CDR2 SYGVNS. The CDR3 spans 15 residues. Trimming took 5 bases from V and 0 from J, leaving 13 bases between them. CDR3 amino acids: CASSHSRDNQETQYF. In DNA form, the CDR3 reads TGTGCCAGCAGTCACTCCAGGGATAACCAAGAGACCCAGTACTTC. Drawing the rest from reference TRBV25-1 and TRBJ2-5, the complete variable domain is EADIYQTPRYLVIGTGKKITLECSQTMGHDKMYWYQQDPGMELHLIHYSYGVNSTEKGDLSSESTVSRIRTEHFPLTLESARPSHTSQYLCASSHSRDNQETQYFGPGTRLLVL.

This clonotype was seen many times. The chain links TRBV2 to TRBJ2-7; the D gene could be TRBD1 or TRBD2 (5 bases each). The germline V gene has CDR1 SNHLY and CDR2 FYNNEI. The CDR3 extends over 13 amino acids. V shed 0 bases and J shed 4 bases, with 7 bases lying between them. CDR3 sequence (DNA): TGTGCCAGCAGTGAAGCGGGGGAGTACGAGCAGTACTTC. This translates into CASSEAGEYEQYF.

The table lists this clonotype with many counts. The chain combines TRBV20-1 with TRBJ2-1; no firm D call. The CDR3 has 12 residues. Looked up from germline, CDR1 is DFQATT and CDR2 is SNEGSKA (reference sequence). V was clipped by 5 bases and J by 7 bases, with 12 bases between them. The CDR3 coding sequence is TGCAGTGCTTCCGGGTTTGCGAATGAGCAGTTCTTC. It specifies CSASGFANEQFF.

The sample holds many counts of this clonotype. The genes are TRBV5-1 and TRBJ1-1, with D perhaps TRBD1 (5 bases). The V gene's germline CDR1 is SGHRS and CDR2 YFSETQ. The CDR3 spans 15 residues. Trimming stripped 5 bases from V and 0 bases from J, with 14 bases between. The DNA for the CDR3 is TGCGCCAGCAGTCGGGACGCTACCATGAACACTGAAGCTTTCTTT. Translating it yields CASSRDATMNTEAFF.

This clonotype is judged medium-sized. This chain connects TRBV20-1 to TRBJ2-2, with 12 bases aligning to TRBD1. The CDR3 covers 15 residues. CDR1 is DFQATT, CDR2 SNEGSKA, per germline (reference sequence). V lost 5 bases and J lost 7; bases outside the gene matches: 8. As DNA, the CDR3 is TGCAGTGCTCTATCGGGACAGGGGGCGGGCGGGGAGCTGTTTTTT. The encoded protein is CSALSGQGAGGELFF.

This clonotype was seen at least ten times. The V gene is TRBV5-6, the J gene TRBJ2-5; TRBD1 aligns across 8 bases. The length of the CDR3 is 13 residues. CDR1 and CDR2 (germline): SGHDT, YYEEEE. Trimming removed 2 bases from V and 5 bases from J; junction bases left unmatched: 2. The CDR3 loop is CASSFRTGETQYF. The CDR3 DNA follows: TGTGCCAGCAGCTTCAGGACAGGGGAGACCCAGTACTTC.

The sample holds many counts of this clonotype. Here the CDR3 DNA reads TGCAGTGCTAGAGATTTTAGCGGGACAGGCAATGAGCAGTTCTTC. The encoded protein is CSARDFSGTGNEQFF. The chain couples TRBV20-1 to TRBJ2-1, with D perhaps assigned TRBD1 or TRBD2 (8 bases each). Trimming removed 0 bases at V and 6 bases at J, with 15 bases between. The CDR3 runs 15 residues. Germline CDR1 DFQATT, CDR2 SNEGSKA (reference sequence).